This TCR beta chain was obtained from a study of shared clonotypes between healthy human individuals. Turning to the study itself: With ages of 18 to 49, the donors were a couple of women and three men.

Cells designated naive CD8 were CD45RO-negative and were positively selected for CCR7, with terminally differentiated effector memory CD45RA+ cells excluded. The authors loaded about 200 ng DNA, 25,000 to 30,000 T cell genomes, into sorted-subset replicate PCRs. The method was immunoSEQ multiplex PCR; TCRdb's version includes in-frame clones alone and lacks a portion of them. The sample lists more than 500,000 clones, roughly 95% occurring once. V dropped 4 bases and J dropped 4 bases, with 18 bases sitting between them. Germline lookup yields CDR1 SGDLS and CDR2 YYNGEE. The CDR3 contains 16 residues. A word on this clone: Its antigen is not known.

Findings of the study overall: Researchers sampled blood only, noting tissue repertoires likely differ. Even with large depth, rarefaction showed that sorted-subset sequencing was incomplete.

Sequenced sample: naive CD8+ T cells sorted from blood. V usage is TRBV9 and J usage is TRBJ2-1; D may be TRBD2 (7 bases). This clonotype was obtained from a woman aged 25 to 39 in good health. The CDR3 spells CASSHGRGRQYNEQFF. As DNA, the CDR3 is TGTGCCAGCAGCCATGGGAGGGGGAGACAGTACAATGAGCAGTTCTTC. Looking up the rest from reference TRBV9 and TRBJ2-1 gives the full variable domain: DSGVTQTPKHLITATGQRVTLRCSPRSGDLSVYWYQQSLDQGLQFLIQYYNGEERAKGNILERFSAQQFPDLHSELNLSSLELGDSALYFCASSHGRGRQYNEQFFGPGTRLTVL.